This T cell receptor (beta chain) was obtained from a study of blood T cells in healthy people across ages. This clonotype was seen just once. The germline V gene has CDR1 MNHEY and CDR2 SVGEGT. Trimming took off 4 bases at V and 0 bases at J, with 13 bases between the two ends. The CDR3 has 16 residues. A second roughly 7 to 11 cycle PCR used barcoded and J-beta primers. From the 5' RACE reads, TCRdb called clonotypes with MiXCR, one entry per CDR3 protein. The data contain 800,000 to 1,000,000 distinct CDR3 sequences, 40% to 60% of them singletons. The genes are TRBV6-2 or TRBV6-3 and TRBJ2-1, with D possibly matching TRBD1 (6 bases). Input material: blood. The receptor's source is a young man in good health. The CDR3 here is CASSWTEESSYNEQFF. The CDR3, as DNA: TGTGCCAGCAGTTGGACAGAAGAGAGCTCCTACAATGAGCAGTTCTTC.